This paragraph reports one TCR beta chain. The entry originates in a study of blood T cell repertoires in COVID-19. The wider study: Whether acute or convalescent, the COVID-19 samples came from the United States, Italy and Spain. From T cells, B-cell-depleted T cells, or PBMCs came the material, which was cDNA or gDNA.

This CDR3 spans 15 amino acids. V was trimmed by 0 bases and J by 6 bases, leaving 12 bases between them. Germline CDR1 LGHDT, CDR2 YNNKEL (reference sequence). Per the study methods: Scientists estimated how many nucleated cells there were by amplifying reference gene primers. Some clones are missing from TCRdb's copy, which holds only in-frame ones; the method was immunoSEQ multiplex PCR. V, J and clone size derive from that table, while D and trimming were established from the DNA sequence. The data hold over 100,000 clones, with roughly 86% observed a single time. The chain couples TRBV3-1 (or the pseudogene TRBV3-2) to TRBJ1-5; D not certain. The clonotype comes from a man aged 50-60 years with active or convalescent COVID-19. Sample: peripheral blood. The CDR3 region is CASSQDQTGGQPQHF. CDR3 coding DNA: TGTGCCAGCAGCCAAGATCAAACCGGAGGTCAGCCCCAGCATTTT.